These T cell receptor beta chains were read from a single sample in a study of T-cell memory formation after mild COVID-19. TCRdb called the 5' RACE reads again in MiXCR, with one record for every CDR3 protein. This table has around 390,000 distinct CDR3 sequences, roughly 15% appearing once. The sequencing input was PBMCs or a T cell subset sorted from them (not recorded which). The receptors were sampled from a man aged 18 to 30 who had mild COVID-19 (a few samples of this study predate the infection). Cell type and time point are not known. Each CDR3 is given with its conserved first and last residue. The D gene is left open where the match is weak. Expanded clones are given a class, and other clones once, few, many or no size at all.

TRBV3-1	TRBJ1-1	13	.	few	TGTGCCAGCAGCCAAGTTGGGGCCCTGGGGGCTTTCTTT	CASSQVGALGAFF
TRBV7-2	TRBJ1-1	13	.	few	TGTGCCAGCAGGCGAGAAAACAGGGCGGGAGCTTTCTTT	CASRRENRAGAFF
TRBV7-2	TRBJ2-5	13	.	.	TGTGCCAGCAGCCTCCCCGAGACGGAGACCCAGTACTTC	CASSLPETETQYF
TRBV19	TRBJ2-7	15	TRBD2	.	TGTGCCAGTAGTCCCTGGACTAGCGGCCCCTACGAGCAGTACTTC	CASSPWTSGPYEQYF
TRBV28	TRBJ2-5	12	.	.	TGTGCCAGCAGTTTATTTAGAGGAGTTCAGTACTTC	CASSLFRGVQYF
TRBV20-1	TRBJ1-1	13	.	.	TGCAGTGTCGGGGGAACCATGAACACTGAAGCTTTCTTT	CSVGGTMNTEAFF
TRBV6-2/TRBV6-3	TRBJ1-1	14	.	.	TGTGCCAGCAGTTATTGGCAGGAACGGACTGAAGCTTTCTTT	CASSYWQERTEAFF
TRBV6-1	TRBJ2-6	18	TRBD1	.	TGTGCCAGCAGTGCACGTCCCGGGACAGGGAACGGGGCCAACGTCCTGACTTTC	CASSARPGTGNGANVLTF
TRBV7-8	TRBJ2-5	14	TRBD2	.	TGTGCCAGCAGCTTGTGGGGACTAGAGCAGACCCAGTACTTC	CASSLWGLEQTQYF
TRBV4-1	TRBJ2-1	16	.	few	TGCGCCAGCAGCCAAGCGCAGCGGCTCCTATACAATGAGCAGTTCTTC	CASSQAQRLLYNEQFF
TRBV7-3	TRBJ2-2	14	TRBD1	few	TGTGCCAGCAGAGGGACAGGGTACACCGGGGAGCTGTTTTTT	CASRGTGYTGELFF
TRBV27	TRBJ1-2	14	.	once	TGTGCCAGCAGCCCCCGGAGCAGTCTTCATGGCTACACCTTC	CASSPRSSLHGYTF
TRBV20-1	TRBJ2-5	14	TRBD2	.	TGCAGTGCTAGACTAGCGGTGTCTGTTGGGACCCAGTACTTC	CSARLAVSVGTQYF
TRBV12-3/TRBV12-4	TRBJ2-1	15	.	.	TGTGCCAGCAGTCAATCAGGGGTAGCCTACAATGAGCAGTTCTTC	CASSQSGVAYNEQFF
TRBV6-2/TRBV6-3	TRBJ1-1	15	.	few	TGTGCCAGCAGTCAACCGGGACTGGGGAACACTGAAGCTTTCTTT	CASSQPGLGNTEAFF
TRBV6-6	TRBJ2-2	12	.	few	TGTGCCAGCAGCCCGGTCCCGGAGGGGCTGTTTTTT	CASSPVPEGLFF
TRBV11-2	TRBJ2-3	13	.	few	TGTGCCAGCAGCTCGAGAGGACACTTTACGCAGTATTTT	CASSSRGHFTQYF
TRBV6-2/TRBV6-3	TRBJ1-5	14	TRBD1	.	TGTGCCAGCAGGGGACAGGGGGCAGCTCAGCCCCAGCATTTT	CASRGQGAAQPQHF
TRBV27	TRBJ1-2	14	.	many	TGTGCCAGCAGTCTCTTCGGACGGGGGCTTGGCTACACCTTC	CASSLFGRGLGYTF
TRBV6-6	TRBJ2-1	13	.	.	TGTGCCAGCAACCTCCTGGGGGGAAATGAGCAGTTCTTC	CASNLLGGNEQFF
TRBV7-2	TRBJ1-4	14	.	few	TGTGCCAGCAGCTTCGCAGGTGGTAATGAAAAACTGTTTTTT	CASSFAGGNEKLFF
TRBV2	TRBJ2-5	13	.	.	TGTGCCAGCAGGGGGGGCTGGCAAGAGACCCAGTACTTC	CASRGGWQETQYF
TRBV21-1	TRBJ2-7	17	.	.	TGTGCCAGCAGCAAAGTGTCCCCGGCCCTAAACTCCTACGAGCAGTACTTC	CASSKVSPALNSYEQYF
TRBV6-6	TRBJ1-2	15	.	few	TGTGCCAGCAATCCGGTCGGGGAAGTTAACTATGGCTACACCTTC	CASNPVGEVNYGYTF
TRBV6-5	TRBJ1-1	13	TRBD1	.	TGTGCCAGCAGTTACGGACAGGGGTCTGAAGCTTTCTTT	CASSYGQGSEAFF
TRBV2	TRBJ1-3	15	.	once	TGTGCCAGCAGTGAAGCGGTGACAGTAAAGAACACCATATATTTT	CASSEAVTVKNTIYF
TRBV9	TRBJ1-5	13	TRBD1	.	TGTGCCAGCAGCCCCGGACAGGGGCAGCCCCAGCATTTT	CASSPGQGQPQHF
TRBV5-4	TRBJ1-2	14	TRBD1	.	TGTGCCAGCACCGGGACAGTGACTACCTATGGCTACACCTTC	CASTGTVTTYGYTF
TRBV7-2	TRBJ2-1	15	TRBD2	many	TGTGCCAGCAGCTTAGTGGCGGGGGGCTACAATGAGCAGTTCTTC	CASSLVAGGYNEQFF
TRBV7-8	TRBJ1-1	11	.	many	TGTGCCAGCAGCCATACAGGGGAAGCTTTCTTT	CASSHTGEAFF
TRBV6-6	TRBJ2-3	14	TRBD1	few	TGTGCCAGCAGTTACGACAGGGTTAGAGATACGCAGTATTTT	CASSYDRVRDTQYF
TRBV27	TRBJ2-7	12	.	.	TGTGCCAGCAGTTCCTACGGGTACGAGCAGTACTTC	CASSSYGYEQYF
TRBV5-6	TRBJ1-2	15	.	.	TGTGCCAGCAGCCCGCCGGGCAGGGGAAGAGGTGGCTACACCTTC	CASSPPGRGRGGYTF
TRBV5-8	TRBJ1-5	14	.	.	TGTGCCAGCAGCTTGAAAGGGAGACGGCAGCCCCAGCATTTT	CASSLKGRRQPQHF
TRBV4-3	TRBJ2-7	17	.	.	TGCGCCAGCAGCCAAGCCGGGGTAGTGCCAGGGACCTACGAGCAGTACTTC	CASSQAGVVPGTYEQYF
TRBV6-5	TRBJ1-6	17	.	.	TGTGCCAGCAGACCCGCCTTGGGGGGTGCGACCAATTCACCCCTCCACTTT	CASRPALGGATNSPLHF
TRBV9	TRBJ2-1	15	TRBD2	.	TGTGCCAGCAGCGCGTCCGGGACTAGTGGCAATGAGCAGTTCTTC	CASSASGTSGNEQFF
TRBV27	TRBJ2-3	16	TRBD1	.	TGTGCCAGCAGCTTGTTCCACGACAGGGATGCAGATACGCAGTATTTT	CASSLFHDRDADTQYF
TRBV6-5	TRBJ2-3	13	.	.	TGTGCCAGCAGTTACGCCGTGAGAGATACGCAGTATTTT	CASSYAVRDTQYF
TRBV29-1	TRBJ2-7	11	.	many	TGCAGCTCCTCCTGGAACTACGAGCAGTACTTC	CSSSWNYEQYF
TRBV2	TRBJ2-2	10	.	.	TGTGCCAGCAGGGGCGGGGAGCTGTTTTTT	CASRGGELFF
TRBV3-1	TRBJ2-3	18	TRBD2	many	TGTGCCAGCAGCCAAGGGGAGACTAGCGGATTGAGCACAGATACGCAGTATTTT	CASSQGETSGLSTDTQYF
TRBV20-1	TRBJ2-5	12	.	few	TGCAGTGGGCGGGAATACCAAGAGACCCAGTACTTC	CSGREYQETQYF
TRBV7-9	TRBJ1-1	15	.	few	TGTGCCAGCAGCTTATCAAGTAACAGGGACACTGAAGCTTTCTTT	CASSLSSNRDTEAFF
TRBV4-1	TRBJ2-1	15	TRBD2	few	TGCGCCAGCAGCCAAAGCGGGGGTCCTTTAAATGAGCAGTTCTTC	CASSQSGGPLNEQFF
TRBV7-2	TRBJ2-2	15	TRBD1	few	TGTGCCAGCAGCTTAGGACAGGGGGGCGCCGGGGAGCTGTTTTTT	CASSLGQGGAGELFF
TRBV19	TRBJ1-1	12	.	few	TGTGCCAGTAGAACAGCTAACACTGAAGCTTTCTTT	CASRTANTEAFF
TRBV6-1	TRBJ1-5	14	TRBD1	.	TGTGCCAGCAGTGAAAGAGGGGGCGGTCAGCCCCAGCATTTT	CASSERGGGQPQHF
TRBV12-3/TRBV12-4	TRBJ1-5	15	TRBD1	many	TGTGCCAGCAGGGCCGGACAGGGAGGCAATCAGCCCCAGCATTTT	CASRAGQGGNQPQHF
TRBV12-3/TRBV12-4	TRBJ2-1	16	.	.	TGTGCCAGCAGTGCCGAGGGGATGGGTTCCTACAATGAGCAGTTCTTC	CASSAEGMGSYNEQFF
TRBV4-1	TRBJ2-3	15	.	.	TGCGCCAGCAGCCAAGTCCCGATTAGCACAGATACGCAGTATTTT	CASSQVPISTDTQYF
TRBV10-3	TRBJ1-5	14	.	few	TGTGCCATCAGACAGGGTTCAGGAAATCAGCCCCAGCATTTT	CAIRQGSGNQPQHF
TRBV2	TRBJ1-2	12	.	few	TGTGCCAGCAGTGAAGCAGCCTATGGCTACACCTTC	CASSEAAYGYTF
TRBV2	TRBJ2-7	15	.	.	TGTGCCAGCAGTGCCTCCGGGACAACCCCTTACGAGCAGTACTTC	CASSASGTTPYEQYF
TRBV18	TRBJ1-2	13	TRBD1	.	TGTGCCAGCTCGCGGACAGGGGAGAGGGGCTACACCTTC	CASSRTGERGYTF
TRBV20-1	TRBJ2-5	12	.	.	TGCAGTGGCGGGTCCCGACTGGAGACCCAGTACTTC	CSGGSRLETQYF
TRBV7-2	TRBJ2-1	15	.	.	TGTGCCAGCAGCCCCGGGTTGCCGGGGAACAATGAGCAGTTCTTC	CASSPGLPGNNEQFF
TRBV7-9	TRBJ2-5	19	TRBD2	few	TGTGCCAGCAGCTTCGGATCGACCGTTGGCGGGGGAGTCGGAGAGACCCAGTACTTC	CASSFGSTVGGGVGETQYF
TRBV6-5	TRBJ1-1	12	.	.	TGTGCCAGCAGGATACGGAACACTGAAGCTTTCTTT	CASRIRNTEAFF